The T cell receptor (beta chain) described here comes from a study of cytomegalovirus exposure and HLA in healthy donors (dated by TCRdb to 2015 to 2018). Regarding the research as a whole: An earlier analysis of roughly 630 of the donors reported 250 to 300 Gb of sequence data and roughly 110 million unique TCR beta sequences from some 180 million T cells. Roughly 5 DR-DQ haplotypes were treated as single units for association and clustering because of strong linkage in the cohort. A later analysis re-examined previously published TCR beta repertoires from just over 650 donors and added high-resolution HLA genotyping to investigate patterns of TCR occurrence. Typing coverage differed by locus: A, B, C, DRB1 and DQB1 were typed in about 620-640 donors, DQA1 in approximately 520, DPA1 in around 610, and DPB1 in roughly 470. An early release covering just under 650 HLA-typed donors comprised approximately 300 gigabases of sequencing data and around 80 million unique TCR sequences. The later analysis used no new phenotypic data to find candidate immune exposures, relying instead on TCR beta sequences and their occurrence across donors. Alongside the repertoire data, information on donor age, sex, ethnicity and CMV serostatus was compiled. Among the roughly 430 genotyped donors, roughly 80% belonged to the genetic ancestry cluster associated with self-reported Caucasian donors. To predict cytomegalovirus infection status, the study brought together high-throughput TCR immunosequencing, statistical association of individual TCRs with disease status, and machine learning. An earlier analysis of approximately 630 of the donors applied high-throughput TCR beta sequencing to assess whether each TCR beta V gene segment acted as functional or pseudogenic. The study used immunosequencing to profile the T cell repertoires of approximately 630 subjects and linked those repertoires to cytomegalovirus serostatus. Among over 350 genotyped donors of the cohort, an average of 235,054 unique TCR beta nucleotide sequences were sequenced per donor, 15% to 20% of them non-productive. The study aimed to test whether cataloging public T cell receptors could reveal signatures of past pathogen exposure. In a later genetic analysis, genome-wide SNP genotypes for about 65% of the roughly 700 donors were used, and that subset was treated as a discovery cohort. HLA typing included class I and class II loci at four-digit resolution. A separate validation cohort of roughly 130 different subjects was used in addition to the roughly 670-subject first cohort. All discovery cohort repertoires had been generated on a single sequencing platform. General conclusions and limits of the study: Specific HLA alleles were associated with 15,000 to 20,000 TCR beta sequences at a false discovery rate of 0.05 in a later analysis. Only TCR beta chains were sequenced in this cohort, and the absence of alpha or paired-chain data limited detectable features. Roughly uniform sequencing depth across donors was assumed in presence/absence analyses, although this assumption may not hold. A further reported finding was that TCR beta sequences accurately predicted the HLA-A and HLA-B alleles for most subjects in the first cohort. The study gave a list of roughly 150 TCR beta chains associated with cytomegalovirus. Strong co-occurrence of HLA alleles, especially DR and DQ, made assigning TCR associations to individual alleles difficult. Compared with equally common non-associated chains, HLA-associated TCR beta chains in a later analysis were more clonally expanded and had lower generation probabilities. In an earlier analysis of some 640 of the donors, most TCR beta V segments were observed in productive rearrangements about 90% or about 30% of the time, broadly matching IMGT annotations. Linkage disequilibrium might explain the correlated functional status among segregating V segments, but an unknown experimental factor could not be excluded. Some IMGT-functional V segments, including TRBV6-2 and TRBV6-3, could not be distinguished by the 87-base-pair reads and were therefore excluded. A later analysis reported that several top co-occurrence clusters appeared linked to parvovirus B19, influenza, CMV and Epstein-Barr virus. The only immune exposure information available for the cohort was CMV serostatus. The classifier was reported to diagnose cytomegalovirus status with high specificity and sensitivity in both the original cohort and the validation cohort. Roughly 15 rarely observed V segments, including chromosome 9 orphons, were excluded from the earlier analysis of about 600 of the donors because counts were too low. Across donors, most TCR sequences were observed very rarely, whereas some public TCRs were present in many individuals. According to a later analysis, most CMV-associated TCR beta chains appeared to be HLA-restricted, and the HLA associations seemed to be driven largely by CMV exposure. It was suggested by the authors that the approach could potentially be generalized to other disease states and immunological phenotypes. An association between a missense DCLRE1C variant and V-gene and J-gene trimming of TCR beta chains was found in a later genetic analysis and replicated in an independent cohort. In vitro tests confirmed that a few of the cytomegalovirus-associated TCR beta chains recognize cytomegalovirus antigens. In a later analysis, the rate of TCR association differed among HLA loci, with DRB1 alleles having the most associated TCRs and HLA-C alleles having the fewest. HLA typing was unavailable for some donors at each locus, so association tests used only the typed subset. A later genetic analysis reported fewer N-insertions in productive TCRs among donors in an Asian-associated ancestry cluster than the roughly 700-donor mean. A cluster of highly shared sequence variants was judged likely to represent a technical artifact of the sequencing pipeline.

Deletion took 0 bases off V and 3 bases off J, with a span of 15 bases between the germline ends. As encoded in the germline V gene (reference sequence), CDR1 is GTSNPN while CDR2 is SVGIG. Taken from cysteine to phenylalanine, the CDR3 has 15 residues. The only DNA kept is the CDR3, 45 bases in frame from the first base. The cohort comprised some 730 healthy bone marrow donors. All cohort members were sampled while nominally healthy, although unrecorded immune exposures were likely present. The donor tested CMV seronegative, placing the donor among the 300 to 450 seronegative members of the cohort. A peripheral blood sample was provided by each donor, and peripheral blood mononuclear cells were used for TCR beta sequencing. Genomic DNA extraction from the blood cell samples was performed with the Qiagen DNeasy Blood Extraction Kit. For this clone: Which antigen it targets is not known.

Library generation was performed with the immunoSEQ multiplex PCR assay. The multiplex PCR relied on a mix of 60 forward primers for TCR Vbeta segments and 13 reverse primers for TCR Jbeta segments. A multiplex PCR assay on genomic DNA amplified the CDR3 region of rearranged TCR beta genes. The Illumina HiSeq System was used to sequence the amplified TCR beta libraries as 87-base-pair reads. Regarding the original processing steps: A later analysis counted approximately 74 million unique TCR beta chains across the 550 to 800 repertoires, and 9 million to 14 million of these chains were shared by at least two donors. Raw reads were error-corrected and collapsed into unique sequences with a nearest-neighbor algorithm that merged closely related sequences to remove PCR and sequencing errors. Alignment of CDR3 sequences to IMGT reference sequences was used to assign V, D and J gene segments. For a sequence to be retained, a match of at least six nucleotides was required to both a V gene segment and a J gene segment. A rearrangement counted as productive if the CDR3 had no stop codons and remained in frame with V and J, and every other rearrangement counted as non-productive. Following IMGT convention, CDR3 was defined as the stretch from the second conserved V-encoded cysteine to the conserved J-encoded phenylalanine. Sequences without an unambiguous match to a single V gene segment were excluded from the earlier analysis of approximately 560 of the donors. An earlier analysis of several hundred of the donors called V segments functional above 56.7% productive rearrangements and segregating when the between-donor standard deviation exceeded 5%. To diagnose cytomegalovirus status from the catalog of TCR beta chain sequences, a statistical classification framework was built. A later analysis assigned V and J genes by comparing TCR nucleotide sequences with IMGT/GENE-DB human TR gene sequences. A later analysis assigned CDR3 sequences and most-parsimonious VDJ recombination scenarios with the TCRdist pipeline. In a later analysis, each TCR beta chain was defined by its CDR3 amino acid sequence together with its V-gene family, and reads lacking a unique V-gene family were excluded. In a later analysis, 450 to 600 highly shared, low-generation-probability nucleotide sequences were removed to address suspected cross-contamination and a sequencing artifact. In a later analysis, a clonal expansion index was calculated for each public chain from normalized within-repertoire ranks of inferred template counts. In a later analysis, generation probabilities were computed using a VDJ recombination model fitted to out-of-frame rearrangements, and the results were checked against IGoR. A later analysis scored TCR-TCR, TCR-HLA and TCR-CMV co-occurrence with hypergeometric tests, applying a repertoire-size bias correction to TCR pairs. False discovery rates were estimated in a later analysis by permuting HLA or CMV assignments 20 times. A later analysis grouped co-occurring TCRs with DBSCAN, adding TCRdist sequence similarity when clustering within HLA-allele-positive subsets. Repertoires with fewer than 30,000 or more than 120,000 public chains were left out of co-occurrence clustering, as were several repertoires with anomalous nucleotide sharing. Entries here come from immuneACCESS through TCRdb and include only in-frame sequences with V and J called. Some clones fail to appear in such tables; in the studies checked, an unresolved V gene covers under half of the shortfall, and the cause of the remainder is unknown. V and J calls plus clone size are reproduced from that table; the DNA served to infer D and trimming. The table held for this sample gives some 72,000 clones. The ten largest clones capture about 4.6% of the sample.

The V and J segments used are TRBV30 and TRBJ2-7, with the D gene not confidently named. This TCR was sampled from a young man in good health and CMV-seronegative. Material for sequencing was PBMCs. The CDR3 reads CAWSVQYLQFYEQYF. The nucleotides read TGTGCCTGGAGTGTACAGTACCTTCAATTCTACGAGCAGTACTTC.